These 3 T cell receptor beta chains share one sample of origin, sequenced in a study of OX40 agonist ivuxolimab in advanced cancers. The method behind the library was the immunoSEQ multiplex PCR assay. TCRdb provides this immuneACCESS table in a form limited to in-frame rearrangements. Some clones are lacking; in checked studies, under half of them reflect an unresolved V gene, and why the rest are absent is not known. The sample profile shows more than 45,000 clones; 82% of them were found once. The ten largest clones represent over 1.1% of the sample. Here the sequenced sample was CD4+ or CD8+ T cells sorted from blood, taken in a trial of the OX40 agonist ivuxolimab. Every receptor here comes from an adult with an advanced solid tumor such as melanoma, head and neck, liver or kidney cancer.

This chain links TRBV11-2 with TRBJ2-3; 10 positions agree with TRBD2. Per the germline V gene, CDR1 is SGHAT and CDR2 is FQNNGV. The CDR3 consists of 20 residues. V trimming: 0 bases; J trimming: 2 bases; junction bases outside the gene matches: 14. The CDR3 DNA follows: TGTGCCAGCAGCTTAGATTATGTCGGCCAGCGGGGGGGTGCCACAGATACGCAGTATTTT. It is translated as CASSLDYVGQRGGATDTQYF. The full variable domain, in which reference TRBV11-2 and TRBJ2-3 provide the parts outside the CDR3, is EAGVAQSPRYKIIEKRQSVAFWCNPISGHATLYWYQQILGQGPKLLIQFQNNGVVDDSQLPKDRFSAERLKGVDSTLKIQPAKLEDSAVYLCASSLDYVGQRGGATDTQYFGPGTRLTVL.

This clone was recorded only once. The chain carries TRBV7-3 and TRBJ2-3; D uncertain. The CDR3 is 13 residues long. V shed 8 bases and J shed 2 bases, with 11 bases lying between them. The germline gives CDR1 SGHTA, CDR2 FQGTGA. CDR3 in amino acids: CASAPRFTDTQYF. DNA for the CDR3: TGTGCCAGCGCGCCACGCTTCACAGATACGCAGTATTTT.

V usage is TRBV30 and J usage is TRBJ1-2; no definite D call. Germline values: CDR1 GTSNPN, CDR2 SVGIG (reference sequence). The V gene lost 0 bases and the J gene lost 0 bases, with 5 bases spanning the gap. This CDR3 is built from 13 residues. For the CDR3, the DNA is TGTGCCTGGAGTGTGGAAGCTAACTATGGCTACACCTTC. It specifies CAWSVEANYGYTF.